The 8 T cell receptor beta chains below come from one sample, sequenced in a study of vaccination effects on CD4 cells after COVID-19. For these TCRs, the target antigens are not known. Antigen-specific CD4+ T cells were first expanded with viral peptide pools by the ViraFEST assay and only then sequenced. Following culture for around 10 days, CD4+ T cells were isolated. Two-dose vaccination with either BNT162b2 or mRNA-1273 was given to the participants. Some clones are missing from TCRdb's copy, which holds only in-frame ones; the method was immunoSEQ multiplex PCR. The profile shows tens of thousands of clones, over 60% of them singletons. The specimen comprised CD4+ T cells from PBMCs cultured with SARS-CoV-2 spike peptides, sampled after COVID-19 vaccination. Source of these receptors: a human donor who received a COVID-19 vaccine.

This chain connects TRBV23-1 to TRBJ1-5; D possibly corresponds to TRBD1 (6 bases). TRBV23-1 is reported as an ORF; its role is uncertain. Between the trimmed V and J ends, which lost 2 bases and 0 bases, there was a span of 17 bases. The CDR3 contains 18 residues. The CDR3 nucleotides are TGCGCCAGCAGTCAACGTAACAGGGATTGGTATAGCAATCAGCCCCAGCATTTT. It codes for CASSQRNRDWYSNQPQHF.

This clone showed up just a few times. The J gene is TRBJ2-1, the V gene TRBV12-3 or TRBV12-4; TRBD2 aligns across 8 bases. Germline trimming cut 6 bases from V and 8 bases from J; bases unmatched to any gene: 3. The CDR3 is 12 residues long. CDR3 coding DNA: TGTGCCAGCAGCCAGACTAGCGATGAGCAGTTCTTC. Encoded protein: CASSQTSDEQFF.

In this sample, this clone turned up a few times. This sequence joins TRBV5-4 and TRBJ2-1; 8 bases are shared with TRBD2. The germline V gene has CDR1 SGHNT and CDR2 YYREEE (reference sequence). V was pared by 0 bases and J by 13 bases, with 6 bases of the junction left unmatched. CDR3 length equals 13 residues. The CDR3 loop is CASSLVSGTRQFF. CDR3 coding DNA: TGTGCCAGCAGCTTGGTTAGCGGGACAAGACAGTTCTTC.

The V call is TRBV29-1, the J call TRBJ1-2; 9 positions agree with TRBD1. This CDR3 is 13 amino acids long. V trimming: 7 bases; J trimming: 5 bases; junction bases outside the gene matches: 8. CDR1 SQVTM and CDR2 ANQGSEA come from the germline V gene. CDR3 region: CSAADRGGYGYTF. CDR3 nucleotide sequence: TGCAGCGCCGCGGACAGGGGCGGATATGGCTACACCTTC.

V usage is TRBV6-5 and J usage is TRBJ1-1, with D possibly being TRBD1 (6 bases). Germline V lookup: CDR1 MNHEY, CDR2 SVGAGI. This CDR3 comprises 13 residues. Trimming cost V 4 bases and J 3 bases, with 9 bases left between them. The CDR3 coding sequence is TGTGCCAGCAGTTTTTGGGGGCACACTGAAGCTTTCTTT. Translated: CASSFWGHTEAFF.

The CDR3 protein is CATSETGAGSYNEQFF. The CDR3 DNA is TGTGCCACCAGTGAGACAGGGGCGGGATCGTACAATGAGCAGTTCTTC. This sequence joins TRBV24-1 and TRBJ2-1; 8 bases agree with TRBD1. CDR1 KGHDR and CDR2 SFDVKD come from the germline V gene. With V trimmed by 4 bases and J by 4 bases, 8 bases remained unmatched. This CDR3 is 16 amino acids long.

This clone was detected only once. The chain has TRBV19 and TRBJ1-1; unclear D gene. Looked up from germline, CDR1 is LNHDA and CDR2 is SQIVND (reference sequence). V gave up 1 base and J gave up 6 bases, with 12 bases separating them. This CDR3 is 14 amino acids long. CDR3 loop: CASSIVGSTPEAFF. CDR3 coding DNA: TGTGCCAGTAGTATAGTCGGCAGCACGCCTGAAGCTTTCTTT.

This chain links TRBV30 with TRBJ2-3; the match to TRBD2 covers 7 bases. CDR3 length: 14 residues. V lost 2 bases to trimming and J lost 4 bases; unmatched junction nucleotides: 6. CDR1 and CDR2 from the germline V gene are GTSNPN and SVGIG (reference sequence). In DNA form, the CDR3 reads TGTGCCTGGAGTTCGGGGGGAATCGCAGATACGCAGTATTTT. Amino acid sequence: CAWSSGGIADTQYF.